One sample yielded the 23 T cell receptor beta chains listed below, sequenced in a study of T cells in Graves' hyperthyroidism and ophthalmopathy. Amplification yielded TCR beta CDR3 regions, with RNA transcripts as the source. The HTBI primer set drove a first-round RT-PCR of the TCR CDR3. MiXCR, applied by TCRdb to the multiplex PCR reads, yields one record per CDR3 protein. The sample includes about 400,000 distinct CDR3 sequences, under 15% seen only once; the top ten take around a third. Sequences were obtained from blood. These receptors were obtained from a woman between 25 and 40 years old with Graves' hyperthyroidism.

The genes are TRBV29-1 and TRBJ2-1; no firm D call. Germline V CDR1 and CDR2: SQVTM, ANQGSEA. CDR3 length equals 16 residues. Trimming left V 0 bases short and J 0 bases short, with 12 bases between. The CDR3 nucleotides read TGCAGCGTTGAAGATTGGAGAGTTAGCTCCTACAATGAGCAGTTCTTC. Residues: CSVEDWRVSSYNEQFF.

The J gene is TRBJ1-5, the V gene TRBV7-6; 8 nucleotides line up with TRBD1. Germline CDR1 is SGHVS and CDR2 is FNYEAQ. V lost 2 bases, J lost 4 bases, and 7 bases stayed unmatched. The CDR3 is made up of 16 amino acids. The CDR3 DNA follows: TGTGCCAGCAGCTTATTGGACAGGGTTTCTAATCAGCCCCAGCATTTT. Residues: CASSLLDRVSNQPQHF.

This clonotype was seen only a few times. The V and J genes are TRBV6-8 and TRBJ2-1; 10 positions match TRBD2. J gave up 3 bases and V 0 bases, and 5 bases lay outside the gene matches. Germline V gene lookup returns CDR1 MNHGY and CDR2 SAAAGT. The CDR3 totals 17 residues. As DNA, the CDR3 is TGTGCCAGCAGTTACTCGAGGCCTAGCGGGGGCTACAATGAGCAGTTCTTC. Translating it yields CASSYSRPSGGYNEQFF.

The V gene is TRBV19, the J gene TRBJ2-1; D may be TRBD1 (5 bases). Trimming pared 4 bases from V and 0 bases from J, leaving 16 bases between. CDR1 LNHDA and CDR2 SQIVND come from the germline V gene (reference sequence). CDR3 length: 17 residues. The CDR3 nucleotides read TGTGCCAGTAGTAAAATGGGGCCTCTTAGCTCCTACAATGAGCAGTTCTTC. Its protein product is CASSKMGPLSSYNEQFF.

This clonotype was counted ten times or more. The chain has TRBV11-2 and TRBJ1-1, with 12 bases that match TRBD1. V lost 2 bases, J lost 1 base, and 23 bases stayed unmatched. This CDR3 is built from 23 residues. Germline CDR1 and CDR2: SGHAT and FQNNGV. The CDR3 region is CASSLWPFQKPGQGAWGNTEAFF. The DNA for the CDR3 is TGTGCCAGCAGCTTATGGCCCTTTCAGAAACCGGGACAGGGGGCCTGGGGGAACACTGAAGCTTTCTTT.

This clonotype appeared many times. The rearrangement joins TRBV2 to TRBJ2-3; 14 bases fit TRBD2. Germline values: CDR1 SNHLY, CDR2 FYNNEI. Trimming cost V 7 bases and J 3 bases; bases outside gene matches: 6. This CDR3 has 16 residues. CDR3 protein: CASIRLAGGITDTQYF. CDR3 nucleotides: TGTGCCAGCATCCGACTAGCGGGAGGGATTACAGATACGCAGTATTTT.

This clonotype showed up many times. The V gene is TRBV3-1, the J gene TRBJ2-7, with 9 bases that match TRBD2. CDR1 and CDR2 (germline): LGHDT, YNNKEL (reference sequence). The V segment lost 1 base and the J segment 3 bases; nucleotides outside the gene matches: 10. CDR3 length: 17 residues. Written as DNA, the CDR3 is TGTGCCAGCAGCCAAGTGGCTAGCGGGACCATCCTCTACGAGCAGTACTTC. Amino acid sequence: CASSQVASGTILYEQYF.

Worth noting for this clonotype: Sequence at one end of the junction differs from germline and may be a read error. CDR3 coding DNA: TGCAGTGCTAGAGATGTACAGCGCAATTGGTACAATGAGCAATTCTTC. Translated, it gives CSARDVQRNWYNEQFF. This chain joins TRBV20-1 and TRBJ2-1, with D unclear. Germline CDR1 is DFQATT and CDR2 is SNEGSKA (reference sequence). The CDR3 has 16 residues.

The V gene is TRBV5-6, the J gene TRBJ1-1, with no clear D. Germline assignment: CDR1 SGHDT and CDR2 YYEEEE. V lost 2 bases, J lost 1 base, and 9 bases lay in between. The CDR3 runs 14 residues. Written as DNA, the CDR3 is TGTGCCAGCAGCTTCGGGGTCGGGAACACTGAAGCTTTCTTT. Translation gives CASSFGVGNTEAFF.

This clonotype was detected ten times or more. The rearrangement links TRBV20-1 to TRBJ2-3, with 7 bases identical to TRBD2. V was pared by 4 bases and J by 1 base, with 5 bases of the junction left unmatched. The germline CDR1 and CDR2 sequences are DFQATT and SNEGSKA (reference sequence). The CDR3 is made up of 14 amino acids. CDR3 bases: TGCAGTGCTACCCGAACTAGCGGCACAGATACGCAGTATTTT. It specifies CSATRTSGTDTQYF.

The V call is TRBV12-3 or TRBV12-4, the J call TRBJ2-2, with 8 bases identical to TRBD2. This CDR3 has 17 amino acids. Trimming cost V 6 bases and J 7 bases; bases outside gene matches: 16. CDR3 in amino acids: CASSLTPYGRAGGELFF. The CDR3 coding sequence is TGTGCCAGCAGCCTGACCCCCTACGGGAGGGCCGGCGGGGAGCTGTTTTTT.

V and J are TRBV11-2 and TRBJ2-3; 10 bases map to TRBD2. Germline CDR1 and CDR2: SGHAT and FQNNGV. V trimming: 4 bases; J trimming: 3 bases; junction bases outside the gene matches: 7. The CDR3 is made up of 16 amino acids. CDR3 residues: CASSSASGLATDTQYF. The CDR3 DNA sequence: TGTGCCAGCAGCTCCGCGTCGGGACTAGCGACAGATACGCAGTATTTT. Supplemented by reference TRBV11-2 and TRBJ2-3, the full variable domain reads EAGVAQSPRYKIIEKRQSVAFWCNPISGHATLYWYQQILGQGPKLLIQFQNNGVVDDSQLPKDRFSAERLKGVDSTLKIQPAKLEDSAVYLCASSSASGLATDTQYFGPGTRLTVL.

In this sample, this clonotype turned up a few times. The CDR3: CASRDTASNTGELFF. CDR3 coding DNA: TGTGCCTCCCGGGACACCGCATCGAACACCGGGGAGCTGTTTTTT. This rearrangement joins TRBV15 to TRBJ2-2; possibly TRBD1 for D (6 bases). There are 15 residues in the CDR3. V was shortened by 11 bases and J by 0 bases, with 16 bases between the two germline ends. Germline V gene data show CDR1 as LNHNV and CDR2 as YYDKDF (reference sequence).

This clonotype was observed a few times. This CDR3 is CASSQAGGAYEQYF. DNA of the CDR3: TGCGCCAGCAGCCAGGCGGGGGGAGCCTACGAGCAGTACTTC. The V and J genes are TRBV4-1 and TRBJ2-7; TRBD2 matches at 8 bases. Germline V lookup: CDR1 MGHRA, CDR2 YSYEKL. V trimming: 3 bases; J trimming: 2 bases; junction bases outside the gene matches: 3. The CDR3 loop spans 14 amino acids.

In this sample, this clonotype turned up many times. The J gene is TRBJ1-2, the V gene TRBV28, with 7 nucleotides matching TRBD1. This CDR3 has 13 residues. Unmatched junction bases numbered 2, after V lost 0 bases and J lost 7 bases. Germline assignment: CDR1 MDHEN and CDR2 SYDVKM. The CDR3 DNA reads as TGTGCCAGCAGTTTATGGACAGGGCTTGGCTACACCTTC. Encoded protein: CASSLWTGLGYTF.

V is TRBV10-2 and J is TRBJ1-5, with D perhaps TRBD1 (6 bases). V lost 0 bases to trimming and J lost 0 bases, with 15 bases between them. Per germline, CDR1 WSHSY and CDR2 SAAADI. This CDR3 has 18 residues. CDR3 DNA sequence: TGCGCCAGCAGTGAGTCGCCAGGGGCAAATCGTAGCAATCAGCCCCAGCATTTT. This encodes CASSESPGANRSNQPQHF.

In its sample, this clonotype was seen a few times. This rearrangement joins TRBV24-1 to TRBJ2-5; 15 nucleotides match TRBD2. The germline V gene has CDR1 KGHDR and CDR2 SFDVKD. J was trimmed by 5 bases and V by 4 bases; bases with no gene match: 10. This CDR3 has 18 amino acids. The CDR3 DNA follows: TGTGCCACCAGTGACCCTGGACTAGCGGGAGGGCCGCGGGAGACCCAGTACTTC. This gives the protein CATSDPGLAGGPRETQYF.

This clonotype was found many times. The chain uses TRBV20-1 and TRBJ2-1, with D possibly matching TRBD2 (6 bases). The V and J ends lost 3 bases and 2 bases respectively, with 8 bases between them. The CDR3 is 13 residues long. The germline gives CDR1 DFQATT, CDR2 SNEGSKA (reference sequence). In DNA form, the CDR3 reads TGCAGTGCTAGCGGGAGAACCTACAATGAGCAGTTCTTC. Amino acid sequence: CSASGRTYNEQFF.

The V call is TRBV27, the J call TRBJ2-1; 9 nucleotides align to TRBD1. The junction had 7 bases not matched to a gene; V was cut back by 6 bases and J by 10 bases. Per germline, CDR1 MNHEY and CDR2 SMNVEV (reference sequence). CDR3 size: 13 residues. Written as DNA, the CDR3 is TGTGCCAGCAGGGGACAGGGTTTTCGGGAGCAGTTCTTC. Translation: CASRGQGFREQFF.

This chain connects TRBV12-3 or TRBV12-4 to TRBJ2-2; tentatively, D is TRBD2 (7 bases). CDR3 size: 15 residues. The V gene lost 10 bases and the J gene lost 9 bases, with 24 bases spanning the gap. The CDR3, as DNA: TGTGCCACCCTTCCCCCTGGGGGGGGCTTTTGGGAGCTGTTTTTT. Translation: CATLPPGGGFWELFF.

This clonotype was seen repeatedly, ten times or more. CDR3 residues: CASSLDRYNEQFF. DNA of the CDR3: TGTGCCAGCAGCTTGGACAGGTACAATGAGCAGTTCTTC. The chain is built from TRBV6-1 and TRBJ2-1; 7 bases map to TRBD1. The junction had 3 bases not matched to a gene; V was cut back by 6 bases and J by 4 bases. The CDR3 has 13 residues. Per the germline V gene, CDR1 is MNHNS and CDR2 is SASEGT.

Notes on this clonotype: A single base separates this from a much larger clone, so it may be a read error. The genes are TRBV20-1 and TRBJ2-1; D ambiguous. Germline-derived CDR1 and CDR2 are DFQATT and SNEGSKA (reference sequence). The CDR3 runs 18 residues. The CDR3 DNA follows: TGCAGTGCTAGAGATTTCCTGGCTACTCGCGGATTATACAGTGAGCAGTTCTTC. Translating gives CSARDFLATRGLYSEQFF.

This clonotype has a handful of counts. The chain is built from TRBV7-6 and TRBJ2-1; D is uncertain. Germline V CDR1 and CDR2: SGHVS, FNYEAQ. V lost 4 bases and J 8 bases, leaving 12 bases between the germline ends. The CDR3 length is 13 residues. CDR3 residues: CASSSPVRDEQFF. For the CDR3, the DNA is TGTGCCAGCAGCTCCCCGGTACGCGATGAGCAGTTCTTC.